This T cell receptor beta chain is from a study of identical twins. With no exceptions, donors were healthy Caucasians. A universal primer site was incorporated via template switching, and the cDNA contained unique molecular identifiers. TCRdb re-analysed the 5' RACE reads in MiXCR, keeping a single row per CDR3 protein. The top ten hold approximately 0.52% of the sample, which has 450,000 to 600,000 distinct CDR3 sequences, about 22% seen once. With V trimmed by 5 bases and J by 5 bases, 6 bases remained unmatched. This CDR3 spans 15 amino acids. Germline V gene data show CDR1 as SGHTA and CDR2 as FQGNSA. The same specimen was also included in a second study, on yellow fever vaccine responses in identical twins.

This sequence joins TRBV7-2 and TRBJ2-1, with 10 bases identical to TRBD1. This TCR was sampled from a woman younger than 35 in good health. Sequenced input: CD4+ T cells sorted from blood. The CDR3 coding sequence is TGTGCCAGCAGCCAGGGACAGGGGACTAACAATGAGCAGTTCTTC. Amino acids: CASSQGQGTNNEQFF. Filled out from reference TRBV7-2 and TRBJ2-1, the complete variable domain reads GAGVSQSPSNKVTEKGKDVELRCDPISGHTALYWYRQSLGQGLEFLIYFQGNSAPDKSGLPSDRFSAERTGGSVSTLTIQRTQQEDSAVYLCASSQGQGTNNEQFFGPGTRLTVL.